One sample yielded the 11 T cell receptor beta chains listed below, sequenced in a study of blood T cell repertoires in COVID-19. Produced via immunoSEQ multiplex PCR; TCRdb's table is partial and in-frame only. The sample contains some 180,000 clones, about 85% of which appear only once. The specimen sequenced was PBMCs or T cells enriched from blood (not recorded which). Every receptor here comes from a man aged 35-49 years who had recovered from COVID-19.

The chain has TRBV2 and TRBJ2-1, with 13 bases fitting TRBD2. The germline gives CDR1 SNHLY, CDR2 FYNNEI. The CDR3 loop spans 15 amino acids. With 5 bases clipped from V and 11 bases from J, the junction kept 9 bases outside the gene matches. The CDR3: CASSPPLAGGRKQFF. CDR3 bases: TGTGCCAGCAGTCCCCCACTAGCGGGAGGGAGAAAGCAGTTCTTC. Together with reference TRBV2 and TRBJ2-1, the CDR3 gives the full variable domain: EPEVTQTPSHQVTQMGQEVILRCVPISNHLYFYWYRQILGQKVEFLVSFYNNEISEKSEIFDDQFSVERPDGSNFTLKIRSTKLEDSAMYFCASSPPLAGGRKQFFGPGTRLTVL.

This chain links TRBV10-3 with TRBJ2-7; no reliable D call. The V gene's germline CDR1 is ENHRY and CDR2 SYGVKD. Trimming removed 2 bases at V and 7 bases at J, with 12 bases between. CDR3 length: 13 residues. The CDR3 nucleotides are TGTGCCATCAGTGAGGTGGCGGCCGGGGAGCAGTACTTC. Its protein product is CAISEVAAGEQYF.

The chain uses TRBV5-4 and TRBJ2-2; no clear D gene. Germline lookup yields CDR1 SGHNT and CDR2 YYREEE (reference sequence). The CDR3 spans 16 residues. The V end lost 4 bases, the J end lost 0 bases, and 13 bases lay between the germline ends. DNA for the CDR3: TGTGCCAGCAGCCGTGGTGGCAACGCGAACACCGGGGAGCTGTTTTTT. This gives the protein CASSRGGNANTGELFF.

The chain's CDR3 is CASSGHGSSYGYTF. The DNA for the CDR3 is TGTGCCAGCAGCGGACATGGGTCGAGCTATGGCTACACCTTC. The rearrangement uses TRBV6-5 and TRBJ1-2; a weak D match, TRBD1 (5 bases). The germline CDR1 and CDR2 sequences are MNHEY and SVGAGI. Trimming shortened V by 6 bases and J by 4 bases, and 15 bases separated the two germline ends. The CDR3 extends over 14 amino acids.

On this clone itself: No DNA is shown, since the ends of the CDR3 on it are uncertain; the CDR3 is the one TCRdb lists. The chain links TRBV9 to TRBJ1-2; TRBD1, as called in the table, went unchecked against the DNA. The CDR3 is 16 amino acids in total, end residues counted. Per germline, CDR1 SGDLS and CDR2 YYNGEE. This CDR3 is CASSVGTGTGAGVDTF.

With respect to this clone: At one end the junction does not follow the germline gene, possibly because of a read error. The CDR3 DNA is TGTGCCAGCAGGGAAGGTCTTTACACTGAAGCTTTCTTT. Its translation is CASREGLYTEAFF. The chain links TRBV2 to TRBJ1-1; D gene unclear. Germline V gene sequence: CDR1 SNHLY, CDR2 FYNNEI. This CDR3 is 13 amino acids long.

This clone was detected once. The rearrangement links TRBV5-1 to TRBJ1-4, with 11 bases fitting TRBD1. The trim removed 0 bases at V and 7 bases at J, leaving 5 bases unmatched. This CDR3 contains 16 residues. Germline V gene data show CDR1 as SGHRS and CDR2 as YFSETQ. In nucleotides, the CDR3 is TGCGCCAGCAGCTTGGCCGGGACAGGGGGTAGTGAAAAACTGTTTTTT. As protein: CASSLAGTGGSEKLFF.

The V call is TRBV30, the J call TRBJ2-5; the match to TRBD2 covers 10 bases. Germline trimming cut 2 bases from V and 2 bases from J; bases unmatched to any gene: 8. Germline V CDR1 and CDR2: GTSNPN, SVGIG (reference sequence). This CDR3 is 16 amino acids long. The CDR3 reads CAWSTGLAQWQETQYF. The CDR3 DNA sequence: TGTGCCTGGAGTACGGGACTAGCGCAGTGGCAAGAGACCCAGTACTTC.

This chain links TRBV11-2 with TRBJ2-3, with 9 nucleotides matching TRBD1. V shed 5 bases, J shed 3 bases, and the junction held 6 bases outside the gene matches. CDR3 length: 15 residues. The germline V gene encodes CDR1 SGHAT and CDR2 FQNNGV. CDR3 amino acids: CASSPRDRVTDTQYF. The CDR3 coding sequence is TGTGCCAGCAGCCCCCGGGACAGGGTAACAGATACGCAGTATTTT.

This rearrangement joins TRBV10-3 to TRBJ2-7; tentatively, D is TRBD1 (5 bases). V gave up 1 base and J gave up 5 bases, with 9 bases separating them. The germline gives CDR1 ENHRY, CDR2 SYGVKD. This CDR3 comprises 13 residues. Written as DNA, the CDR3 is TGTGCCATCAGTGAGTTCGACAGAAACGAGCAGTACTTC. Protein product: CAISEFDRNEQYF.

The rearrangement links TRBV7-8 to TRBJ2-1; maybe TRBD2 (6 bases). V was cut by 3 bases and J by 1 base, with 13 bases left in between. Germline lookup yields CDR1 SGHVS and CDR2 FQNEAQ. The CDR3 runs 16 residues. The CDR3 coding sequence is TGTGCCAGCAGCTTCGGTGCGGGATATTCCTACAATGAGCAGTTCTTC. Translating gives CASSFGAGYSYNEQFF. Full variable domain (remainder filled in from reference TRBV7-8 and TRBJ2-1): GAGVSQSPRYKVAKRGQDVALRCDPISGHVSLFWYQQALGQGPEFLTYFQNEAQLDKSGLPSDRFFAERPEGSVSTLKIQRTQQEDSAVYLCASSFGAGYSYNEQFFGPGTRLTVL.